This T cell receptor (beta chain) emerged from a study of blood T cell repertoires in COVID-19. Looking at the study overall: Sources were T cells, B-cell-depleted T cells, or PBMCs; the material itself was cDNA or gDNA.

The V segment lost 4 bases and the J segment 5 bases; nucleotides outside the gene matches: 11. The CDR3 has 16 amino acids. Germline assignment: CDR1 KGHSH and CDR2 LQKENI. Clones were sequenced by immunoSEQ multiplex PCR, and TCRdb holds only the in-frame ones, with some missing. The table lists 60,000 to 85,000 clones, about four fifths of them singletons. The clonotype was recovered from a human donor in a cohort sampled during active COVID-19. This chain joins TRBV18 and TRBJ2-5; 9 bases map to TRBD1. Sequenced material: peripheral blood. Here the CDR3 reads CASSLGASGTGETQYF. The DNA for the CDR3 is TGTGCCAGCTCACTAGGCGCCAGCGGGACAGGGGAGACCCAGTACTTC.